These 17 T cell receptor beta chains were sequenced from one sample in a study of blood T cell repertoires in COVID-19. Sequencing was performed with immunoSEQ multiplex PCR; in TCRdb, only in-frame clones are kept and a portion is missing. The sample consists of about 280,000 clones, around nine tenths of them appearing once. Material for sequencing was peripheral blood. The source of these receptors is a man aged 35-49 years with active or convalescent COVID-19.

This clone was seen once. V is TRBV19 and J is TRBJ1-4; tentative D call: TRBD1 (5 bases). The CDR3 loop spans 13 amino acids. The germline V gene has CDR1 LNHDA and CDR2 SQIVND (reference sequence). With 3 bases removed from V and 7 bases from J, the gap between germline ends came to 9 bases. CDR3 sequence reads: CASSMDRGEKLFF. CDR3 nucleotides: TGTGCCAGTAGTATGGATAGGGGTGAAAAACTGTTTTTT. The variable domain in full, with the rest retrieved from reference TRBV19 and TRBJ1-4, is DGGITQSPKYLFRKEGQNVTLSCEQNLNHDAMYWYRQDPGQGLRLIYYSQIVNDFQKGDIAEGYSVSREKKESFPLTVTSAQKNPTAFYLCASSMDRGEKLFFGSGTQLSVL.

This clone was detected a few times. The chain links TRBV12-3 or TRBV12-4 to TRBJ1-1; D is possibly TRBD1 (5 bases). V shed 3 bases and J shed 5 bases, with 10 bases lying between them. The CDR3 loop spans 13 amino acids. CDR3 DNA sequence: TGTGCCAGCAGTTTGAAGGGGAGGACTGAAGCTTTCTTT. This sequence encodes CASSLKGRTEAFF.

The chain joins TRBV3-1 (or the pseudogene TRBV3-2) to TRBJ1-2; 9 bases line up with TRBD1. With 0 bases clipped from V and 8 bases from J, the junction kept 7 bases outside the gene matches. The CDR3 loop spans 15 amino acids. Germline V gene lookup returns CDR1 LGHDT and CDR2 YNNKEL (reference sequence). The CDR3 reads CASSQEPDRGRGYTF. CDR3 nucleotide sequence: TGTGCCAGCAGCCAAGAACCGGACAGGGGACGGGGCTACACCTTC.

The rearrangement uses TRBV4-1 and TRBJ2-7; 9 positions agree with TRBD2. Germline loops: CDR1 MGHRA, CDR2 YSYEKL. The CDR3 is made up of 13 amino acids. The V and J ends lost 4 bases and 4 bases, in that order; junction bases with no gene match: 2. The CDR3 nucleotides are TGCGCCAGCAGCCTGGGACTAGCTTACGAGCAGTACTTC. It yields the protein CASSLGLAYEQYF.

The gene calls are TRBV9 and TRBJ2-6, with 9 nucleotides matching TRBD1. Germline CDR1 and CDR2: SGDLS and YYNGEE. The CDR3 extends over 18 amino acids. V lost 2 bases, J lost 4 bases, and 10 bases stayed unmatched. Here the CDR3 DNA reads TGTGCCAGCAGCGTGGGGACAGGGAACTGGAAAGGGGCCAACGTCCTGACTTTC. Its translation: CASSVGTGNWKGANVLTF. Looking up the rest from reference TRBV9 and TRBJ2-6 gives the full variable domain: DSGVTQTPKHLITATGQRVTLRCSPRSGDLSVYWYQQSLDQGLQFLIQYYNGEERAKGNILERFSAQQFPDLHSELNLSSLELGDSALYFCASSVGTGNWKGANVLTFGAGSRLTVL.

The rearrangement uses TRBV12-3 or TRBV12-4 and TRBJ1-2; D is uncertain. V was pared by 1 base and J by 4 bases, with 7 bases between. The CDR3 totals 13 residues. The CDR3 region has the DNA TGTGCCAGCAGTTTAGGGGAGACCTATGGCTACACCTTC. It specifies CASSLGETYGYTF.

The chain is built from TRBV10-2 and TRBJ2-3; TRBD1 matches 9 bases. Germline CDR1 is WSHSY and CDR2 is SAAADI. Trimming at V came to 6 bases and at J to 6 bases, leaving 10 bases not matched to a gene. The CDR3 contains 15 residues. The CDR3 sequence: CASSPGQGGLDTQYF. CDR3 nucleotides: TGCGCCAGCAGCCCGGGACAGGGTGGTCTGGATACGCAGTATTTT.

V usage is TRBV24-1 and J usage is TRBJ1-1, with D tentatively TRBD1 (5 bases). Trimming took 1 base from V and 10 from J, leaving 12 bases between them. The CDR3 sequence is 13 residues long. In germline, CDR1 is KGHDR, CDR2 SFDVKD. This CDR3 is CATSDFTGDRAFF. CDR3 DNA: TGTGCCACCAGTGATTTTACAGGCGACAGAGCTTTCTTT.

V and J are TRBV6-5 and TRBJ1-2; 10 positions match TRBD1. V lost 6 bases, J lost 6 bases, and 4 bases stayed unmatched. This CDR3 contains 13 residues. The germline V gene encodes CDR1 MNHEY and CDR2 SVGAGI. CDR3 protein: CASSPGTGDGYTF. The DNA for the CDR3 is TGTGCCAGCAGCCCCGGGACAGGGGATGGCTACACCTTC.

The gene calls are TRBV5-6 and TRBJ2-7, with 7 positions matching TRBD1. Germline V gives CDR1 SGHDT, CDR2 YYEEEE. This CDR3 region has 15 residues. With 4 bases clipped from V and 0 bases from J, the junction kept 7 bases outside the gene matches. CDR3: CASSSGQAASYEQYF. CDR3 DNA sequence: TGTGCCAGCAGCAGCGGACAGGCCGCCTCCTACGAGCAGTACTTC.

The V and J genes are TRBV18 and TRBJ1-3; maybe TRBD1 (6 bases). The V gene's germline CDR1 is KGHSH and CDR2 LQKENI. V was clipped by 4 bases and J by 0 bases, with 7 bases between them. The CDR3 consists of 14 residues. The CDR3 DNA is TGTGCCAGCTCACGGACAGCCTCTGGAAACACCATATATTTT. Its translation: CASSRTASGNTIYF.

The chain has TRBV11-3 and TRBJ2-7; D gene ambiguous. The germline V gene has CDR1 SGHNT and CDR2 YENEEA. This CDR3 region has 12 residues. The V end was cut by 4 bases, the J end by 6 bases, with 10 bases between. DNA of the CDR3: TGTGCCAGCAGCTCCCCTCTGTTCGAGCAGTACTTC. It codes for CASSSPLFEQYF.

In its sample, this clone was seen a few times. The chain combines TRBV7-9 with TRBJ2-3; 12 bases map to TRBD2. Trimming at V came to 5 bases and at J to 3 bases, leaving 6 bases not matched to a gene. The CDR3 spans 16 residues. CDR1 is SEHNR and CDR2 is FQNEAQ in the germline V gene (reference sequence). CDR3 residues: CASSQGLAGPTDTQYF. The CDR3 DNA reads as TGTGCCAGCAGCCAAGGACTAGCGGGGCCGACAGATACGCAGTATTTT.

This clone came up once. The CDR3: CASSLGGRGTNNEQFF. The DNA of the CDR3 is TGTGCCAGCAGCTTGGGTGGGCGCGGGACGAACAATGAGCAGTTCTTC. This chain connects TRBV5-4 to TRBJ2-1, with TRBD2 as a possible D gene (6 bases). The ends were cut back, 0 bases at V and 5 bases at J, with 15 bases in the middle. Germline CDR1 reads SGHNT; CDR2 reads YYREEE (reference sequence). The CDR3 has 16 residues.

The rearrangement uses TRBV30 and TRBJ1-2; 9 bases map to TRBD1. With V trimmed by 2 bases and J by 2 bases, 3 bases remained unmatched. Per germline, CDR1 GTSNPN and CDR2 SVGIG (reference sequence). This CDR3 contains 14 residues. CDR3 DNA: TGTGCCTGGAGTCCCGGGACAGGGAACTATGGCTACACCTTC. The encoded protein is CAWSPGTGNYGYTF.

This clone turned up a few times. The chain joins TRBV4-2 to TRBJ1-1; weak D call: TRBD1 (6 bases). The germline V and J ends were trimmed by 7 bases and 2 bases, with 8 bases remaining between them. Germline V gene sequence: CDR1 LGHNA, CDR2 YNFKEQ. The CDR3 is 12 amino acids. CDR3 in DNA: TGTGCCAGCATAGGGGGTAACACTGAAGCTTTCTTT. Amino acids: CASIGGNTEAFF.

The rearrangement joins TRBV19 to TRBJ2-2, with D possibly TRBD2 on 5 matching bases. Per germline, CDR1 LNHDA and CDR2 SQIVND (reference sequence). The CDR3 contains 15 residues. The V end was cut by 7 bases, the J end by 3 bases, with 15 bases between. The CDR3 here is CASKVGELDTGELFF. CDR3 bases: TGTGCCAGTAAGGTGGGAGAACTGGACACCGGGGAGCTGTTTTTT.